The rows below give T cell receptor beta chains drawn from one sample of a study of cytomegalovirus exposure and HLA in healthy donors. The repertoire was sequenced with immunoSEQ multiplex PCR; TCRdb's copy has only in-frame clones and lacks some. The sample consists of roughly 40,000 clones, around 85% of them appearing once. Sequencing input: PBMCs. Receptors originate from a man in his forties or fifties in good health and CMV-seronegative. Each CDR3 is given with its conserved first and last residue. The D gene is left open where the match is weak. Size tells how often a clone was seen (once, few, many) or the class of an expanded clone, and some rows leave it out.

DNA: TGTGCCAGCAGCTTGACGACAGGGACTGACTCTGGGGCCAACGTCCTGACTTTC; CDR3: CASSLTTGTDSGANVLTF; J: TRBJ2-6; size: NA; V: TRBV11-3; length: 18; D: NA
DNA: TGTGCCAGCAGGCTTTCGGGGGTGAATCAGCCCCAGCATTTT; CDR3: CASRLSGVNQPQHF; J: TRBJ1-5; size: NA; V: TRBV6-5; length: 14; D: NA
DNA: TGTGCCAGCAGCCAAGAATGGCGAAGTGACAGAACCAGCACTGAAGCTTTCTTT; CDR3: CASSQEWRSDRTSTEAFF; J: TRBJ1-1; size: few; V: TRBV14; length: 18; D: NA
DNA: TGTGCCACCAGCAGAGCAGGGATTAATGAAAAACTGTTTTTT; CDR3: CATSRAGINEKLFF; J: TRBJ1-4; size: NA; V: TRBV15; length: 14; D: NA
DNA: TGTGCCACCAGCAGAGATCGTGAGGGGGCCGGCGTCCTGGCTTTC; CDR3: CATSRDREGAGVLAF; J: TRBJ2-6; size: NA; V: TRBV15; length: 15; D: TRBD1
DNA: TGTGCCACCAAAACTAGACGGAACACAGATACGCAGTATTTT; CDR3: CATKTRRNTDTQYF; J: TRBJ2-3; size: NA; V: TRBV6-5; length: 14; D: NA
DNA: TGTGCCACCCGAGGGCCCCGCCGGTACGAGCAGTACTTC; CDR3: CATRGPRRYEQYF; J: TRBJ2-7; size: NA; V: TRBV10-3; length: 13; D: NA
DNA: TGTGCCAGCAGCGAGTTTCAGCCCCAGCATTTT; CDR3: CASSEFQPQHF; J: TRBJ1-5; size: NA; V: TRBV6-1; length: 11; D: NA
DNA: TGTGCCAGCAGCTGGGGGGACGCTGAAGCTTTCTTT; CDR3: CASSWGDAEAFF; J: TRBJ1-1; size: few; V: TRBV5-6; length: 12; D: NA
DNA: TGCGCCAGCAGCCAAGAGGCGTTTCCTAGCGGAAACTACGAGCAGTACTTC; CDR3: CASSQEAFPSGNYEQYF; J: TRBJ2-7; size: NA; V: TRBV4-3; length: 17; D: TRBD2
DNA: TGTGCCAGCAGCTTAGACCGGACAGACACTAATGAAAAACTGTTTTTT; CDR3: CASSLDRTDTNEKLFF; J: TRBJ1-4; size: NA; V: TRBV7-2; length: 16; D: NA
DNA: TGTGCCAGCAGCTCCCCTCGGGGATCTATCTACGAGCAGTACTTC; CDR3: CASSSPRGSIYEQYF; J: TRBJ2-7; size: NA; V: TRBV5-8; length: 15; D: NA
DNA: TGTGCCAGCTCCCGACAGAGCTCCTATAATTCCCCCCTCCACTTT; CDR3: CASSRQSSYNSPLHF; J: TRBJ1-6; size: NA; V: TRBV6-5; length: 15; D: NA
DNA: TGTGCCAGCAGTTACTCGCCCCAGACCTACGAGCAGTACTTC; CDR3: CASSYSPQTYEQYF; J: TRBJ2-7; size: NA; V: TRBV6-5; length: 14; D: NA
DNA: TGTGCCAGCAGCTTTCCGAGGGCTGATGGCTACACCTTC; CDR3: CASSFPRADGYTF; J: TRBJ1-2; size: once; V: TRBV5-4; length: 13; D: NA
DNA: TGTGCCACCAGCAGAGATAAGGGGATCAGCTCCTACAATGAGCAGTTCTTC; CDR3: CATSRDKGISSYNEQFF; J: TRBJ2-1; size: once; V: TRBV15; length: 17; D: NA
DNA: TGTGCCAGCTCACCCAGGGACAGCGGCGAAAAACTGTTTTTT; CDR3: CASSPRDSGEKLFF; J: TRBJ1-4; size: NA; V: TRBV18; length: 14; D: TRBD1
DNA: TGTGCCAGCAGCGCCGGGACTAGCGGGAACTACGAGCAGTACTTC; CDR3: CASSAGTSGNYEQYF; J: TRBJ2-7; size: NA; V: TRBV9; length: 15; D: TRBD2
DNA: TGTGCCAGCAGCACGAAGGGCGACAGGGATAATAAAGAGACCCAGTACTTC; CDR3: CASSTKGDRDNKETQYF; J: TRBJ2-5; size: NA; V: TRBV5-6; length: 17; D: TRBD1
DNA: TGTGCCAGCAGCGTAGAACTAGCAAATGAGCAGTTCTTC; CDR3: CASSVELANEQFF; J: TRBJ2-1; size: NA; V: TRBV9; length: 13; D: NA
DNA: TGTGCCAGCAGGACGGAACGGGTGAACACTGAAGCTTTCTTT; CDR3: CASRTERVNTEAFF; J: TRBJ1-1; size: NA; V: TRBV28; length: 14; D: NA
DNA: TGTGCCAGCAGTTCCGAGCGGGAGGGCCTTCCAGATACGCAGTATTTT; CDR3: CASSSEREGLPDTQYF; J: TRBJ2-3; size: NA; V: TRBV28; length: 16; D: TRBD2
DNA: TGTGCCAGCAGCTTAAAGGGGACTAGCGGGGGCTTCTATAGGAACACCGGGGAGCTGTTTTTT; CDR3: CASSLKGTSGGFYRNTGELFF; J: TRBJ2-2; size: NA; V: TRBV7-3; length: 21; D: TRBD2
DNA: TGCGCCAGCAGCCAAGAAGAGGCGGGAGGCCTTGAGACCCAGTACTTC; CDR3: CASSQEEAGGLETQYF; J: TRBJ2-5; size: NA; V: TRBV4-1; length: 16; D: TRBD2
DNA: TGTGCCAGCAGCACCTCAACAGGGGTGGAAGAGCAGTTCTTC; CDR3: CASSTSTGVEEQFF; J: TRBJ2-1; size: NA; V: TRBV7-3; length: 14; D: TRBD1
DNA: TGTGCCAGCTCACCGGTAGTAGCGGGAGGGACTTTAATGGAGCAGTACTTC; CDR3: CASSPVVAGGTLMEQYF; J: TRBJ2-7; size: once; V: TRBV18; length: 17; D: TRBD2